This section outlines one T cell receptor beta chain sequence together with its context. Its target is unknown. Individual cDNA molecules received unique molecular identifiers during library preparation. TCRdb itself ran the 5' RACE reads through MiXCR, one entry per CDR3 protein. The data contain 60,000 to 70,000 distinct CDR3 sequences, around 4.9% of them seen just once; the ten biggest clones take up approximately 5.4%. The sample is drawn from a study of early T cells in non-severe SARS-CoV-2 infection. Study as a whole: Sequencing was performed on bulk RNA from unsorted whole blood, leaving chains unpaired.

General study results and limits: Anti-spike CD8 responses were favored by VDJdb matching, which missed private and CD4 specificities.

The sample was whole blood. This sequence originates from an adult who was a healthcare worker with PCR-confirmed SARS-CoV-2 infection or an uninfected control (not recorded which).

The CDR3 sequence is CASSLRFGYSYGYTF. CDR3 nucleotides: TGTGCCAGCAGCTTGCGGTTTGGGTATAGCTATGGCTACACCTTC. The V and J genes are TRBV5-6 and TRBJ1-2; no clear D gene. With 1 base removed from V and 4 bases from J, the gap between germline ends came to 14 bases. CDR1 is SGHDT and CDR2 is YYEEEE in the germline V gene. The CDR3 consists of 15 residues.